The 16 T cell receptor beta chains presented below share a single source sample, sequenced in a study of CD8 T cells in Susac syndrome. With random hexamers, roughly 0.45 to 1 ug RNA was reverse transcribed. Each CDR3 protein gets one entry after TCRdb re-called the immunoSEQ multiplex PCR reads with MiXCR. The sample contains about 140,000 distinct CDR3 sequences, about 95% of which appear only once. The sequenced sample consisted of CD4+ T cells from PBMCs. The receptors come from a human donor with multiple sclerosis.

V gene TRBV29-1 combines with J gene TRBJ1-1; D perhaps matches TRBD1 (5 bases). Trimming cost V 6 bases and J 0 bases, with 11 bases left between them. Germline values: CDR1 SQVTM, CDR2 ANQGSEA. This CDR3 comprises 13 residues. CDR3 nucleotides: TGCAGCGTCCAGGGATTTATGAACACTGAAGCTTTCTTT. The encoded protein is CSVQGFMNTEAFF.

The genes are TRBV29-1 and TRBJ2-7; D possibly uses TRBD1 or TRBD2 (5 bases each). Trimming removed 7 bases from V and 6 bases from J, with 16 bases in between. Germline CDR1 is SQVTM and CDR2 is ANQGSEA. CDR3 length: 12 residues. This chain's CDR3 is CSAGDGLGEQYF. The CDR3 coding sequence is TGCAGCGCCGGGGACGGTTTAGGCGAGCAGTACTTC.

V is TRBV3-1 and J is TRBJ2-7; D might be TRBD2 (5 bases). CDR3 size: 12 residues. Trimming stripped 5 bases from V and 6 bases from J, with 11 bases between. Looked up from germline, CDR1 is LGHDT and CDR2 is YNNKEL (reference sequence). The CDR3 protein is CASSEAASEQYF. The CDR3 DNA reads TGTGCCAGCAGCGAAGCGGCCAGCGAGCAGTACTTC.

This chain uses TRBV7-8 with TRBJ2-7; 9 bases agree with TRBD2. Unmatched junction bases numbered 6, after V lost 1 base and J lost 5 bases. In germline, CDR1 is SGHVS, CDR2 FQNEAQ. CDR3 length: 15 residues. This CDR3 is CASSLGGTSFHEQYF. For the CDR3, the DNA is TGTGCCAGCAGCTTAGGCGGGACTAGCTTCCACGAGCAGTACTTC.

The chain couples TRBV3-1 to TRBJ1-2; 8 bases fit TRBD1. The V and J ends lost 1 base and 5 bases, in that order; junction bases with no gene match: 12. Germline CDR1 and CDR2: LGHDT and YNNKEL (reference sequence). This CDR3 is 17 amino acids long. Here the CDR3 reads CASSQGASGGLRYGYTF. For the CDR3, the DNA is TGTGCCAGCAGCCAAGGAGCCTCAGGGGGCCTGAGGTATGGCTACACCTTC.

The chain employs TRBV29-1 and TRBJ2-1; 11 bases match TRBD2. The germline gives CDR1 SQVTM, CDR2 ANQGSEA. This CDR3 is built from 15 residues. Losses at the gene ends were 3 bases for V and 6 bases for J; bases not matched to a gene: 7. Here the CDR3 DNA reads TGCAGCGTTGACAGATCTAGCGGGAGGTCCAATGAGCAGTTCTTC. Translated: CSVDRSSGRSNEQFF.

This clonotype was counted once. CDR3 DNA sequence: TGCAGTGCAGTAGGGCCCGAACAGGGCTCGGACTATGGCTACACCTTC. Translation gives CSAVGPEQGSDYGYTF. The chain combines TRBV20-1 with TRBJ1-2; weak D call: TRBD1 (6 bases). CDR3 length equals 16 residues. Trimming cost V 6 bases and J 3 bases, with 23 bases left between them. The germline V gene encodes CDR1 DFQATT and CDR2 SNEGSKA (reference sequence).

V gene TRBV7-2 combines with J gene TRBJ1-1; TRBD1 matches at 7 bases. After removal of 6 bases from V and 0 bases from J, the junction contained 7 bases not matched to a gene. This CDR3 has 15 residues. The germline CDR1 and CDR2 sequences are SGHTA and FQGNSA. CDR3 coding DNA: TGTGCCAGCAGGGAAACACAGGGGATGAACACTGAAGCTTTCTTT. Its translation: CASRETQGMNTEAFF.

The chain combines TRBV15 with TRBJ2-2; tentative D call: TRBD2 (6 bases). Deletions cut 3 bases from V and 6 bases from J, with 17 bases between. This CDR3 is 16 amino acids long. Per the germline V gene, CDR1 is LNHNV and CDR2 is YYDKDF (reference sequence). This CDR3 is CATSSLLRRRAGELFF. The CDR3 DNA reads as TGTGCCACCAGCAGCCTCCTCAGGCGGAGGGCCGGGGAGCTGTTTTTT.

The chain uses TRBV12-3 or TRBV12-4 and TRBJ2-5; 7 bases line up with TRBD2. The CDR3 runs 15 residues. The trim removed 0 bases at V and 5 bases at J, leaving 6 bases unmatched. The CDR3 here is CASSLAGGIGETQYF. The CDR3 DNA reads TGTGCCAGCAGTTTAGCGGGAGGGATCGGCGAGACCCAGTACTTC.

The chain links TRBV12-3 or TRBV12-4 to TRBJ1-1, with 7 bases matching TRBD1. V shed 4 bases, J shed 4 bases, and the junction held 9 bases outside the gene matches. CDR3 length: 15 amino acids. The CDR3 DNA is TGTGCCAGCAGTTCGAAATTCAGGGGGGGCACTGAAGCTTTCTTT. It codes for CASSSKFRGGTEAFF.

This clonotype was recorded once. The gene calls are TRBV12-3 or TRBV12-4 and TRBJ2-5; TRBD2 matches at 7 bases. The CDR3 loop spans 13 amino acids. V lost 6 bases to trimming and J lost 2 bases; unmatched junction nucleotides: 3. The DNA of the CDR3 is TGTGCCAGCAGAACACTAGCGCAAGAGACCCAGTACTTC. Residues: CASRTLAQETQYF.

The CDR3 is CASSLGSGDEQFF. The DNA of the CDR3 is TGTGCCAGCAGCCTCGGGTCAGGGGATGAGCAGTTCTTC. The chain carries TRBV3-1 and TRBJ2-1; weak D call: TRBD1 (6 bases). The CDR3 consists of 13 residues. Germline-derived CDR1 and CDR2 are LGHDT and YNNKEL (reference sequence). V was pared by 4 bases and J by 8 bases, with 12 bases between.

The rearrangement links TRBV12-3 or TRBV12-4 to TRBJ2-3, with D tentatively TRBD2 (6 bases). The CDR3 length is 15 residues. V was cut by 3 bases and J by 2 bases, with 12 bases left in between. CDR3 DNA: TGTGCCAGCAGTTTCGGAGGGACCCTCACAGATACGCAGTATTTT. Translated: CASSFGGTLTDTQYF.

This chain connects TRBV7-9 to TRBJ2-1; 9 positions agree with TRBD2. This CDR3 comprises 15 residues. V lost 4 bases, J lost 3 bases, and 4 bases stayed unmatched. Germline CDR1 is SEHNR and CDR2 is FQNEAQ (reference sequence). The CDR3 coding sequence is TGTGCCAGCAGCTCATTAGCGGGAGTCTACAATGAGCAGTTCTTC. It yields the protein CASSSLAGVYNEQFF.

The chain links TRBV3-1 to TRBJ2-1, with D possibly TRBD1 on 5 matching bases. The ends were cut back, 4 bases at V and 3 bases at J, with 10 bases in the middle. Germline lookup yields CDR1 LGHDT and CDR2 YNNKEL (reference sequence). The length of the CDR3 is 14 residues. The CDR3 protein is CASSPEQGYNEQFF. The CDR3 coding sequence is TGTGCCAGCAGCCCTGAGCAGGGCTACAATGAGCAGTTCTTC.